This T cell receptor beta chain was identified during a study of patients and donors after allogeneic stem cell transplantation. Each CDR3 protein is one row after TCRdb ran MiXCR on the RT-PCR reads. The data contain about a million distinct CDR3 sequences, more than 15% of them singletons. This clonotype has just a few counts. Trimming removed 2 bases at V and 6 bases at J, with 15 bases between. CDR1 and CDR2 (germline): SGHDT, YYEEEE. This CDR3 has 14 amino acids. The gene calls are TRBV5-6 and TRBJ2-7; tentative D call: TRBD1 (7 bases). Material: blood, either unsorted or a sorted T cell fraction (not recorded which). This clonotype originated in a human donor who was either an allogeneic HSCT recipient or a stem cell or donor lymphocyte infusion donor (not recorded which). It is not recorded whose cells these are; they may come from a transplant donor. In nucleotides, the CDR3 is TGTGCCAGCAGCTTCGGCAGGGGGGAACGCGAGCAGTACTTC. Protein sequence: CASSFGRGEREQYF.